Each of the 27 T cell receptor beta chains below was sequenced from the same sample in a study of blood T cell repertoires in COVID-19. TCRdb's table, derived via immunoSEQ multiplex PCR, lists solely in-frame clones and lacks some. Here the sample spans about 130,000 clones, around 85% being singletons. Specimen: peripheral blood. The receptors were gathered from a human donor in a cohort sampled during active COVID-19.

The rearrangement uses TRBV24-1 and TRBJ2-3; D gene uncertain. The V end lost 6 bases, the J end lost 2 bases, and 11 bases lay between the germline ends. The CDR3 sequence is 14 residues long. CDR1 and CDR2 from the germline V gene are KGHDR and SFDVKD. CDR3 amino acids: CATSSTATTDTQYF. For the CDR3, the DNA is TGTGCCACCAGTTCCACAGCAACCACAGATACGCAGTATTTT.

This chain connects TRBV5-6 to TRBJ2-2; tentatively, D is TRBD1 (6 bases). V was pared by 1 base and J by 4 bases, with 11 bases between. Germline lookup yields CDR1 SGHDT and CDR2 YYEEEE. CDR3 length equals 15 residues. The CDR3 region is CASSLSNRVTGELFF. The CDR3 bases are TGTGCCAGCAGCTTGTCTAACAGGGTCACCGGGGAGCTGTTTTTT.

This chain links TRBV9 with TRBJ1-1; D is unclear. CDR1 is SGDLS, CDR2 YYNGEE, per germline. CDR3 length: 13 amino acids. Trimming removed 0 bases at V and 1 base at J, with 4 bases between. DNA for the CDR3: TGTGCCAGCAGCGTAGCTTGGAACACTGAAGCTTTCTTT. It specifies CASSVAWNTEAFF.

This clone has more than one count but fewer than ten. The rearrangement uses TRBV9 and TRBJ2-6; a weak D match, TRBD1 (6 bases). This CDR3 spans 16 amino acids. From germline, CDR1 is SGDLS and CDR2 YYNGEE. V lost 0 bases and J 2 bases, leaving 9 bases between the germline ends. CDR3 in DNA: TGTGCCAGCAGCGTAGCAGCAGGGGCTGGGGCCAACGTCCTGACTTTC. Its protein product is CASSVAAGAGANVLTF.

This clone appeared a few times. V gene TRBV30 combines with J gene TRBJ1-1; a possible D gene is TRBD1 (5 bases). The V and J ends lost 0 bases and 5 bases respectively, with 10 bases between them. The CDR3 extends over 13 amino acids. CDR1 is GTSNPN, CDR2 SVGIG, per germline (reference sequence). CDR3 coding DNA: TGTGCCTGGAGTGTAGCCCGGGGGACTGAAGCTTTCTTT. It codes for CAWSVARGTEAFF.

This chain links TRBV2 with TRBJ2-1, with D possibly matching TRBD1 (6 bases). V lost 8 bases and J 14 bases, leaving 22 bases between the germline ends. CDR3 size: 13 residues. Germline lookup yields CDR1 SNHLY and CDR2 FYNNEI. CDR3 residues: CASGYGGAQGKFF. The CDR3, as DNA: TGTGCCAGCGGTTATGGTGGGGCCCAGGGGAAGTTCTTC.

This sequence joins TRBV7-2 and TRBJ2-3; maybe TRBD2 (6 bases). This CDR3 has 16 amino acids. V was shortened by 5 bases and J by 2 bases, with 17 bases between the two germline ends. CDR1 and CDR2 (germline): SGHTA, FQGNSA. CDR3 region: CASSPSGRRDTDTQYF. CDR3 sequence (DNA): TGTGCCAGCAGCCCCTCCGGGCGGAGGGACACAGATACGCAGTATTTT.

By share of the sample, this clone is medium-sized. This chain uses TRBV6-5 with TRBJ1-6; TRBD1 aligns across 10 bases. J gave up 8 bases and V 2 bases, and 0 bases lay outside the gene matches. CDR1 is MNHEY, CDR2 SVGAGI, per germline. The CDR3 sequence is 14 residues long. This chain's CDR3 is CASSYGQGDSPLHF. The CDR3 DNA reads TGTGCCAGCAGTTACGGACAGGGGGATTCACCCCTCCACTTT.

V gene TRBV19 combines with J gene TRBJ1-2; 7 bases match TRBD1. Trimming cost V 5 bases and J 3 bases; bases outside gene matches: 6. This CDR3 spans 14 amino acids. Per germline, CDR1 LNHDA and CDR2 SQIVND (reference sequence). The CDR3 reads CASSRQGIDYGYTF. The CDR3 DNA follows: TGTGCCAGTAGTCGACAGGGAATTGACTATGGCTACACCTTC.

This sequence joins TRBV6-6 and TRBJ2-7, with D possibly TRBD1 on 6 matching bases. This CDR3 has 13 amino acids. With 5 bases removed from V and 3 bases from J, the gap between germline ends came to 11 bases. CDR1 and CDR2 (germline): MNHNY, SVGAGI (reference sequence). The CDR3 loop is CASSPGHNYEQYF. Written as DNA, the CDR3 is TGTGCCAGCAGTCCGGGACATAACTACGAGCAGTACTTC.

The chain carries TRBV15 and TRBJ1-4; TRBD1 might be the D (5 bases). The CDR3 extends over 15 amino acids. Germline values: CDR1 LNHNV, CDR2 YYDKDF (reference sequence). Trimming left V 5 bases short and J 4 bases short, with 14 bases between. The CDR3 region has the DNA TGTGCCACCAGCTCAGATGGGGGGTATAATGAAAAACTGTTTTTT. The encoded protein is CATSSDGGYNEKLFF.

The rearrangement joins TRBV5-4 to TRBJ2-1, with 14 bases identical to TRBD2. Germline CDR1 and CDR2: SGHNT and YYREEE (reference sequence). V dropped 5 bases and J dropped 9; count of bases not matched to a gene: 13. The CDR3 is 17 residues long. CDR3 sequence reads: CASSRSATSGGAGEQFF. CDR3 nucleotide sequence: TGTGCCAGCAGTCGATCCGCGACTAGCGGGGGGGCCGGTGAGCAGTTCTTC.

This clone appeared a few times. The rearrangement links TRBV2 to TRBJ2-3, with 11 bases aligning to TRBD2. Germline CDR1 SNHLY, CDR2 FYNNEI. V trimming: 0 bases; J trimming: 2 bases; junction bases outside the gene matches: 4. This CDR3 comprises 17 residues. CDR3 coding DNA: TGTGCCAGCAGTGAAGCTCTGACTAGCGGGATCACAGATACGCAGTATTTT. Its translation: CASSEALTSGITDTQYF.

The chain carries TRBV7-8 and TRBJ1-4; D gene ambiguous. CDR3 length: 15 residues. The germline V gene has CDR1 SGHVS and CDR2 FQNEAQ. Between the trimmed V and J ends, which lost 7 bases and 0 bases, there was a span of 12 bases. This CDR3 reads CASTPERATNEKLFF. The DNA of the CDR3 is TGTGCCAGCACACCGGAACGGGCAACTAATGAAAAACTGTTTTTT.

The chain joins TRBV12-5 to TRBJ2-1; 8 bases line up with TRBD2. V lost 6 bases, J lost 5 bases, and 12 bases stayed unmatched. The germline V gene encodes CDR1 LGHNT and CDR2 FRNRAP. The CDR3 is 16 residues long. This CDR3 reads CASGRPAGAGHNEQFF. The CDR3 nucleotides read TGTGCTAGTGGCCGGCCAGCGGGAGCCGGGCACAATGAGCAGTTCTTC.

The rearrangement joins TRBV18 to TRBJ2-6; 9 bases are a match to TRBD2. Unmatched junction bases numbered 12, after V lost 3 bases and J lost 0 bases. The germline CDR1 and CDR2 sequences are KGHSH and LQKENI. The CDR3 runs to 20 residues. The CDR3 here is CASSPKNLAGTVSGANVLTF. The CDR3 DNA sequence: TGTGCCAGCTCACCTAAGAACCTAGCGGGGACCGTCTCTGGGGCCAACGTCCTGACTTTC.

The CDR3 DNA is TGTGCCAGCAGCTTAAGGTCTGCAGGGCCCGGAAACACCATATATTTT. Translated: CASSLRSAGPGNTIYF. The chain uses TRBV11-2 and TRBJ1-3; D is possibly TRBD1 (5 bases). V was shortened by 2 bases and J by 4 bases, with 15 bases between the two germline ends. CDR1 is SGHAT and CDR2 is FQNNGV in the germline V gene. CDR3 size: 16 residues.

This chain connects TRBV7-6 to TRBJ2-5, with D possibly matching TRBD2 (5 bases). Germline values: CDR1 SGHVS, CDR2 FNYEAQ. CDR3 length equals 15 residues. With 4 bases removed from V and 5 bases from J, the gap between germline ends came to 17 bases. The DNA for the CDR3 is TGTGCCAGCAGCTGGCGTGGAGGACGCGTTGAGACCCAGTACTTC. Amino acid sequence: CASSWRGGRVETQYF.

CDR3 coding DNA: TGTGCCAGCAGTGACAGGGGGCGTTATGGCTACACCTTC. Translating it yields CASSDRGRYGYTF. V gene TRBV12-3 or TRBV12-4 combines with J gene TRBJ1-2, with 10 bases that match TRBD1. The CDR3 has 13 residues. The J segment lost 5 bases and the V segment lost 5 bases, leaving 2 bases of the junction unmatched.

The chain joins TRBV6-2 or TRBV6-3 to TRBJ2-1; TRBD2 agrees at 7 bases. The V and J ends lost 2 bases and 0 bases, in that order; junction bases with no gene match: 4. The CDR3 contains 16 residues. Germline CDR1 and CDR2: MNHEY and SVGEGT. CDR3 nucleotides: TGTGCCAGCAGTTACCGCCGGGGGGTCTCCTACAATGAGCAGTTCTTC. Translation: CASSYRRGVSYNEQFF.

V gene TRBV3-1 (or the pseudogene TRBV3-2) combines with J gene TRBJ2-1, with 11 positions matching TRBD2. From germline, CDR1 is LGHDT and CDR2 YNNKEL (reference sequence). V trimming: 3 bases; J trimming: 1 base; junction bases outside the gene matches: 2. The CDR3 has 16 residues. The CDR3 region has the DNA TGTGCCAGCAGCCATACTAGCGGGGGATCCTACAATGAGCAGTTCTTC. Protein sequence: CASSHTSGGSYNEQFF.

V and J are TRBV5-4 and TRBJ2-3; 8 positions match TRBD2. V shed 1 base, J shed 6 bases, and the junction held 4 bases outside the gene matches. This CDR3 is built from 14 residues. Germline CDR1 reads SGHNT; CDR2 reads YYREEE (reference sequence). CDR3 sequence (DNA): TGTGCCAGCAGCTTGCAAGGCGGGAGGGATACGCAGTATTTT. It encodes CASSLQGGRDTQYF. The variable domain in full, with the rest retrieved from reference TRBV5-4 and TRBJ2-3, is ETGVTQSPTHLIKTRGQQVTLRCSSQSGHNTVSWYQQALGQGPQFIFQYYREEENGRGNFPPRFSGLQFPNYSSELNVNALELDDSALYLCASSLQGGRDTQYFGPGTRLTVL.

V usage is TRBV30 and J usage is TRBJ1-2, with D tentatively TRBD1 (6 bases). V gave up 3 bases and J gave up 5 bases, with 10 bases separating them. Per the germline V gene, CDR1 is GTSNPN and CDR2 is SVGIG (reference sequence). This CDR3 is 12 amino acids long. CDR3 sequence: CAWSLTGYGYTF. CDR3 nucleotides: TGTGCCTGGAGCCTGACAGGTTATGGCTACACCTTC.

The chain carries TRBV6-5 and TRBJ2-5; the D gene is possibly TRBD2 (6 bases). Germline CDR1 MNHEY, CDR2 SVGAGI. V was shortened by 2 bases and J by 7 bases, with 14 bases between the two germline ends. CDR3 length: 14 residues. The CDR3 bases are TGTGCCAGCAGTTACCCGGGACTGCGAGGGACCCAGTACTTC. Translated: CASSYPGLRGTQYF.

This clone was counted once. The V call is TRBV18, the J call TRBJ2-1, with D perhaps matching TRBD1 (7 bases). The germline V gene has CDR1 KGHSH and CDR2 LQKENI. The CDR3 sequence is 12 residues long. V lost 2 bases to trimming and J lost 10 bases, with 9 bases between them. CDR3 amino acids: CASSPGGGEQFF. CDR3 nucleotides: TGTGCCAGCTCACCAGGAGGGGGCGAGCAGTTCTTC.

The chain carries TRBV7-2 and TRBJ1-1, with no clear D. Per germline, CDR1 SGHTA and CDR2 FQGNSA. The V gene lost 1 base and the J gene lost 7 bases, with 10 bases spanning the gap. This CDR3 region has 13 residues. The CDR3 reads CASSLEDWGEAFF. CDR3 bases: TGTGCCAGCAGCTTAGAGGACTGGGGTGAAGCTTTCTTT.

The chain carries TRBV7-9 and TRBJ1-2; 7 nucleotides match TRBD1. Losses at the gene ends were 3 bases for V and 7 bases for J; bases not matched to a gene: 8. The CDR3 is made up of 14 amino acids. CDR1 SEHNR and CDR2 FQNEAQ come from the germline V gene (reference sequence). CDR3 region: CASSLDRPRAGYTF. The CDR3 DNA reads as TGTGCCAGCAGCTTGGACAGGCCGAGGGCTGGCTACACCTTC. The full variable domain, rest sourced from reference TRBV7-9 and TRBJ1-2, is DTGVSQNPRHKITKRGQNVTFRCDPISEHNRLYWYRQTLGQGPEFLTYFQNEAQLEKSRLLSDRFSAERPKGSFSTLEIQRTEQGDSAMYLCASSLDRPRAGYTFGSGTRLTVV.